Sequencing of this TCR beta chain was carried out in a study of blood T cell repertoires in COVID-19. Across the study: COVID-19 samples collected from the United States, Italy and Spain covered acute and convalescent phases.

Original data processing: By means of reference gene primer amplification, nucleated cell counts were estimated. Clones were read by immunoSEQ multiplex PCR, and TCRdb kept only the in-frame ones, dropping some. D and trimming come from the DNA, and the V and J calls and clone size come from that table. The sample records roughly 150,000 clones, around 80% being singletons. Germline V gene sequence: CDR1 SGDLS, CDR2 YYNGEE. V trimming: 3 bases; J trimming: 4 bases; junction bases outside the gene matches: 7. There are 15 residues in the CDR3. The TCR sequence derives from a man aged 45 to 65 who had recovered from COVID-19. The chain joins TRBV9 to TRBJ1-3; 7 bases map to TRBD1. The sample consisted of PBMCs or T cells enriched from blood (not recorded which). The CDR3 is CASSAQTGFGNTIYF. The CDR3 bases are TGTGCCAGCAGCGCCCAGACAGGGTTCGGAAACACCATATATTTT.